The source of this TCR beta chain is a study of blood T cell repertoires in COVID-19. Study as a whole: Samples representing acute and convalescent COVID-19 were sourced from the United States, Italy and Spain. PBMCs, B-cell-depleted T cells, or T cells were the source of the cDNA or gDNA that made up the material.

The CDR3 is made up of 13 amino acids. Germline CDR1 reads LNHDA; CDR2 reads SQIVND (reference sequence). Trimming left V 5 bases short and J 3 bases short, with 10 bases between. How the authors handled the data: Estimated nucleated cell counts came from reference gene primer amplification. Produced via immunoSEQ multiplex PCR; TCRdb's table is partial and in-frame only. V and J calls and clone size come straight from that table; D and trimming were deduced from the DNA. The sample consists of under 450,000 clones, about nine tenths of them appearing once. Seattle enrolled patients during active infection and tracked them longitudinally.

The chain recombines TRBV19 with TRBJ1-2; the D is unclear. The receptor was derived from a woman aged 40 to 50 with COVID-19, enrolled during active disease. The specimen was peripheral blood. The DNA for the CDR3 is TGTGCCAGTAGTCGTCATCGAGACTATGGCTACACCTTC. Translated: CASSRHRDYGYTF.